These 5 T cell receptor beta chains were all obtained from the same sample, sequenced in a study of patients and donors after allogeneic stem cell transplantation. TCRdb itself ran the RT-PCR reads through MiXCR, one entry per CDR3 protein. Of approximately 210,000 distinct CDR3 sequences in the sample, 35% to 50% were seen once. The material sequenced was blood, either unsorted or a sorted T cell fraction (not recorded which). These receptors were collected from a human donor who was either an allogeneic HSCT recipient or a stem cell or donor lymphocyte infusion donor (not recorded which). It is not recorded whose cells these are; they may come from a transplant donor.

This clonotype was seen a handful of times. V and J are TRBV29-1 and TRBJ1-1; unclear D gene. The germline gives CDR1 SQVTM, CDR2 ANQGSEA. The CDR3 totals 15 residues. V dropped 1 base and J dropped 4 bases, with 16 bases sitting between them. The CDR3: CSVEVGGRRFTEAFF. DNA of the CDR3: TGCAGCGTTGAAGTGGGAGGGAGAAGGTTCACTGAAGCTTTCTTT.

In its sample, this clonotype was seen a few times. The chain combines TRBV27 with TRBJ1-2; D ambiguous. The V end was cut by 6 bases, the J end by 0 bases, with 8 bases between. CDR1 and CDR2 (germline): MNHEY, SMNVEV (reference sequence). This CDR3 is built from 13 residues. The CDR3 region is CASSTPSNYGYTF. The CDR3 coding sequence is TGTGCCAGCAGCACTCCGTCTAACTATGGCTACACCTTC.

The genes are TRBV27 and TRBJ1-1; 9 bases agree with TRBD1. The CDR3 consists of 17 residues. V dropped 7 bases and J dropped 0; count of bases not matched to a gene: 12. CDR1 and CDR2 (germline): MNHEY, SMNVEV (reference sequence). The CDR3 DNA reads as TGTGCCAGCATCCCAGGAGGGACAGGGTTCATGAACACTGAAGCTTTCTTT. This gives the protein CASIPGGTGFMNTEAFF.

This clonotype turned up a few times. CDR3 amino acids: CATRGSLETQYF. The CDR3 nucleotides are TGTGCCACCAGGGGAAGCTTGGAGACCCAGTACTTC. V is TRBV10-3 and J is TRBJ2-5; TRBD1 is a possible D gene (6 bases). Looked up from germline, CDR1 is ENHRY and CDR2 is SYGVKD. With 10 bases removed from V and 5 bases from J, the gap between germline ends came to 14 bases. The CDR3 has 12 residues.

The rearrangement links TRBV15 to TRBJ2-5; 11 nucleotides line up with TRBD1. Trimming removed 5 bases from V and 4 bases from J; junction bases left unmatched: 6. This CDR3 comprises 15 residues. Germline V gene lookup returns CDR1 LNHNV and CDR2 YYDKDF (reference sequence). CDR3 loop: CATSPPDRGRETQYF. In DNA form, the CDR3 reads TGTGCCACCAGCCCTCCGGACAGGGGGCGAGAGACCCAGTACTTC.